This T cell receptor beta chain is drawn from a study of a mutant IDH1 vaccine in newly diagnosed glioma. Overall study: The earlier regimen, radiotherapy, temozolomide, or both, was most often both.

Repertoires were generated with immunoSEQ multiplex PCR, while TCRdb's copy carries only in-frame clones and drops some. The repertoire holds around 82,000 clones, with about 80% as singletons. Documented time point: baseline, week 1 (first vaccination visit). The treatment is: pre-vaccination baseline after standard-of-care therapy. Donors had new IDH1-mutant astrocytomas of WHO grade 3 or 4 (ATRX-lost). The CDR3 spans 15 residues. Germline V gene lookup returns CDR1 SGDLS and CDR2 YYNGEE. V lost 4 bases and J 0 bases, leaving 14 bases between the germline ends. Overall study results and limits: Whatever changes occurred in top peripheral T cell clonotypes seemed unrelated to pseudoprogression.

To note about this clone: What it recognizes is unknown.

The source material was PBMCs, sampled from a glioma patient treated with radiotherapy, temozolomide or both. The chain combines TRBV9 with TRBJ2-7; the D gene could be TRBD1 or TRBD2 (5 bases each). This TCR came from a middle-aged man with glioma. Some clones in this sample may be carry-over from other donors' samples. The CDR3 protein is CASSSGRGSSYEQYF. CDR3 DNA sequence: TGTGCCAGCAGCTCGGGCCGGGGCAGCTCCTACGAGCAGTACTTC.